This TCR beta chain comes out of a study of shared clonotypes between healthy human individuals (dated by TCRdb to the early 2020s). The study in broad terms: The cohort included three men and a couple of women between 18 and 49 years of age. Leukapheresis yielded between about 0.9 and 9.5 billion PBMCs per donor. To increase sequencing depth and limit assay-specific biases, different laboratories used diverse techniques to prepare libraries and sequence TCR repertoires. To estimate repertoire size and how much clonotypes are shared between individuals, the study performed deep sequencing of blood TCR repertoires from 4 to 6 healthy adults. For each donor, three plates each were used for CD4 naive and CD4 memory, two plates were used for CD8 naive, and one plate was used for CD8 memory.

A remark on this clone: Its antigen is unknown. Base qualities were left out, and no much larger clone turns up one base away.

Unmatched junction bases come to 5, with V trimmed by 3 bases and J by 2 bases. The germline V gene provides CDR1 SGDLS and CDR2 YYNGEE. The CDR3 holds 15 amino acids from the cysteine to the phenylalanine. Kept here is only the CDR3 DNA, which spans 45 bases and is read in frame from base 1. The donors were healthy, HIV-negative adults with no recently reported acute infections or vaccinations. Only Caucasian adults living in Nashville, Tennessee, USA were represented among the donors. CD4+ T cells were enriched through magnetic negative selection, after which naive cells were positively selected on CD45RA and the remaining negative fraction served as the memory subset. Blood was collected by leukapheresis, and PBMCs were isolated by Ficoll-Histopaque density gradient centrifugation and then cryopreserved in liquid nitrogen vapor phase. Analytical flow cytometry was used to check the purity and quantity of every magnetically sorted T cell population. Each sorted fraction had its genomic DNA isolated and then quantified by UV absorbance on a Nanodrop 2000c.

Broad study findings and their caveats: Sampling was restricted to blood, and TCR repertoires in tissue are likely to differ from TCR repertoires in blood. Compared with non-shared clonotypes, clonotypes shared by all four sorted-subset donors had higher generation probabilities. Sharing across several donors was observed for approximately 5% of naive CD4, about 3.2% of naive CD8, 2% to 2.5% of memory CD4, and approximately 0.41% of memory CD8 clonotypes. The genetic and exposure-history diversity represented was limited by the small number of donors. Incomplete sequencing was indicated by rarefaction of sorted-subset datasets, despite the large sequencing depth. Larger estimated clonotype richness was generally found for naive subsets than for memory subsets. Pairwise subsampling led to the expectation that sequencing depth would affect the degree of clonotype sharing among donors.

Using the deep immunoSEQ assay, TCR CDR3 regions were amplified from genomic DNA by multiplex PCR. For each cell subset, the extracted genomic DNA was distributed evenly across all wells of several immunoSEQ 96-well plates, and each plate served as one replicate. For sorted subsets, roughly 200 ng of genomic DNA, equivalent to around 30,000 T cell genomes, went into each replicate PCR. Purified libraries were quantified with a Qubit 3.0 fluorometer, sized on a Bioanalyzer 2100, and re-quantified with the KAPA Library Quantification kit. A separate single-read 150-cycle Illumina NextSeq 550 flow cell was used to sequence each immunoSEQ 96-well plate. The study's own analysis went as follows. Because only junctional sequences without quality scores were contained in the immunoSEQ output, filtering matching that applied to full-length reads could not be performed. Sequences were annotated with PyIR, a Python wrapper for IgBLAST v1.9, and V/J genes and CDR3 were assigned using IMGT germline references. Reads with weak V/J assignments (E-value above 1e-6), missing CDR3, stop codons, out-of-frame junctions, or ambiguous translated residues were removed. A V3J clonotype was defined by an identical inferred V gene, J gene, and CDR3 amino acid sequence. Percentage overlap between repertoires was calculated by dividing the number of shared unique clonotypes by the size of the smaller repertoire. Richness of each repertoire was evaluated using RTK rarefaction, the Chao1 estimator, and Recon v2.1 estimates of unobserved clonotypes. Generation probabilities were computed with OLGA for all TCRbeta clonotypes obtained by the gDNA method from a few donors. The table was pulled from immuneACCESS by TCRdb, which kept in-frame rearrangements only. Such tables lose some clones; where checked, under half of the loss comes from unresolved V genes, and the rest has no known cause. V and J calls and clone size are those listed in that table; D and trimming were worked out from the DNA. The sample records about 2 million clones, 95% of which are singletons. The ten largest clones capture 0.1% to 0.15% of the sample.

The source material was naive CD4+ T cells sorted from blood. Taken with the paper, the label for cell subset or site translates to: CD45RA+ positively selected. The chain is encoded by TRBV9 joined to TRBJ2-1; 7 central nucleotides agree with TRBD1. This sequence originates from a man between 18 and 29 years old in good health. The sequenced DNA: TGTGCCAGCAGCGCCCAAGGGGGCCCCTACAATGAGCAGTTCTTC. Translation gives CASSAQGGPYNEQFF. The full variable domain, with segments outside the CDR3 supplied by the reference TRBV9 and TRBJ2-1 proteins, appears as DSGVTQTPKHLITATGQRVTLRCSPRSGDLSVYWYQQSLDQGLQFLIQYYNGEERAKGNILERFSAQQFPDLHSELNLSSLELGDSALYFCASSAQGGPYNEQFFGPGTRLTVL.